Shown below are 21 T cell receptor beta chains from a single sample sequenced in a study of T cell responses to AZD1222 COVID-19 vaccine. Measured with immunoSEQ multiplex PCR; TCRdb has only the in-frame clones, and not every one. Of about 22,000 clones listed, approximately 80% were seen once; the top ten hold about 43%. The specimen was peripheral blood, collected on day 0 of AZD1222 vaccination. The origin of the receptors is an adult in good health.

The J gene is TRBJ2-5, the V gene TRBV9; either TRBD1 or TRBD2 may fit D (6 bases each). CDR3 length: 15 amino acids. The germline gives CDR1 SGDLS, CDR2 YYNGEE. The V gene lost 3 bases and the J gene lost 3 bases, with 15 bases spanning the gap. CDR3 in DNA: TGTGCCAGCAGCGACCCCGGGGGCGGAGAAGAGACCCAGTACTTC. Its protein product is CASSDPGGGEETQYF.

The chain is built from TRBV24-1 and TRBJ2-5, with TRBD2 as a possible D gene (6 bases). Germline V CDR1 and CDR2: KGHDR, SFDVKD. The CDR3 contains 17 residues. Trimming pared 2 bases from V and 4 bases from J, leaving 19 bases between. This chain's CDR3 is CATSDSLGPGRTETQYF. CDR3 nucleotide sequence: TGTGCCACCAGTGATTCCTTAGGCCCAGGGAGGACAGAGACCCAGTACTTC.

This CDR3 is CASNVGGGSNQPQHF. CDR3 nucleotide sequence: TGTGCCAGTAATGTAGGAGGGGGCAGCAATCAGCCCCAGCATTTT. The chain links TRBV19 to TRBJ1-5; the match to TRBD1 covers 7 bases. Germline V gene lookup returns CDR1 LNHDA and CDR2 SQIVND (reference sequence). V lost 7 bases to trimming and J lost 1 base; unmatched junction nucleotides: 7. The CDR3 length is 15 residues.

This chain uses TRBV10-3 with TRBJ2-1; 8 bases match TRBD1. V shed 5 bases and J 6 bases; nucleotides not matched to a gene: 6. CDR3 length equals 14 residues. CDR1 and CDR2 (germline): ENHRY, SYGVKD. The CDR3 region is CAISPDRGANEQFF. DNA of the CDR3: TGTGCCATCAGTCCCGACAGGGGAGCCAATGAGCAGTTCTTC.

V and J are TRBV4-3 and TRBJ2-1; no clear D gene. This CDR3 spans 15 amino acids. V lost 0 bases and J lost 10, with 16 bases in between. Germline assignment: CDR1 LGHNA and CDR2 YSLEER. The CDR3 DNA follows: TGCGCCAGCAGCCAAGAGATCTATAAGGTCCGAGAGCAGTTCTTC. The encoded protein is CASSQEIYKVREQFF.

V gene TRBV11-3 combines with J gene TRBJ2-3, with a weak D call TRBD2 (6 bases). The CDR3 is made up of 15 amino acids. The germline V gene encodes CDR1 SGHNT and CDR2 YENEEA. The V gene lost 4 bases and the J gene lost 3 bases, with 14 bases spanning the gap. The CDR3 DNA is TGTGCCAGCAGCTATGGGCGGGGAGAAACAGATACGCAGTATTTT. Encoded protein: CASSYGRGETDTQYF.

The chain joins TRBV28 to TRBJ1-2, with unresolved D. The germline CDR1 and CDR2 sequences are MDHEN and SYDVKM. This CDR3 spans 14 amino acids. Deletions cut 6 bases from V and 6 bases from J, with 17 bases between. The chain's CDR3 is CASRPLSQVHGYTF. CDR3 bases: TGTGCCAGCAGACCACTCTCCCAGGTACATGGCTACACCTTC.

In DNA form, the CDR3 reads TGTGCCAGCAGCCGGAAAAGCGGCGCGAACACCGGGGAGCTGTTTTTT. Encoded protein: CASSRKSGANTGELFF. V gene TRBV7-3 combines with J gene TRBJ2-2; D might be TRBD2 (5 bases). The V end was cut by 5 bases, the J end by 0 bases, with 13 bases between. The CDR3 sequence is 16 residues long. Looked up from germline, CDR1 is SGHTA and CDR2 is FQGTGA.

The V call is TRBV28, the J call TRBJ1-1; possibly TRBD1 for D (6 bases). Trimming took 4 bases from V and 0 from J, leaving 15 bases between them. In germline, CDR1 is MDHEN, CDR2 SYDVKM. CDR3 length equals 16 residues. The DNA for the CDR3 is TGTGCCAGCAGTTCAGGGGACATGGACCTGAACACTGAAGCTTTCTTT. Its translation: CASSSGDMDLNTEAFF.

V usage is TRBV5-8 and J usage is TRBJ2-3, with unresolved D. V was shortened by 0 bases and J by 1 base, with 3 bases between the two germline ends. The germline V gene encodes CDR1 SGHTS and CDR2 YDEGEE. The CDR3 consists of 13 residues. The CDR3 here is CASSLAGTDTQYF. The DNA of the CDR3 is TGTGCCAGCAGCTTGGCTGGCACAGATACGCAGTATTTT. The variable domain in full, with the rest retrieved from reference TRBV5-8 and TRBJ2-3, is EAGVTQSPTHLIKTRGQQATLRCSPISGHTSVYWYQQALGLGLQFLLWYDEGEERNRGNFPPRFSGRQFPNYSSELNVNALELEDSALYLCASSLAGTDTQYFGPGTRLTVL.

V gene TRBV6-2 or TRBV6-3 combines with J gene TRBJ2-1, with D uncertain. Germline values: CDR1 MNHEY, CDR2 SVGEGT. V shed 5 bases and J shed 2 bases, with 13 bases lying between them. The CDR3 totals 15 residues. CDR3 sequence reads: CASSPDDATYNEQFF. CDR3 nucleotide sequence: TGTGCCAGCAGTCCCGATGACGCCACCTACAATGAGCAGTTCTTC.

The rearrangement joins TRBV24-1 to TRBJ2-1; D may be TRBD2 (6 bases). CDR1 and CDR2 (germline): KGHDR, SFDVKD. Trimming cost V 2 bases and J 0 bases, with 10 bases left between them. This CDR3 is 16 amino acids long. CDR3 sequence (DNA): TGTGCCACCAGTGATTCCAGCGGGTACTCCTACAATGAGCAGTTCTTC. Amino acids: CATSDSSGYSYNEQFF.

This clone showed up just a few times. The rearrangement joins TRBV28 to TRBJ1-3, with D perhaps matching TRBD1 (5 bases). CDR1 is MDHEN, CDR2 SYDVKM, per germline. With 5 bases removed from V and 5 bases from J, the gap between germline ends came to 16 bases. The CDR3 is 15 amino acids. CDR3 sequence (DNA): TGTGCCAGCAGTACCTCCTTGGGACCTAGAAACACCATATATTTT. Encoded protein: CASSTSLGPRNTIYF.

The chain is built from TRBV7-2 and TRBJ2-7; unclear D gene. CDR1 is SGHTA and CDR2 is FQGNSA in the germline V gene. Trimming shortened V by 2 bases and J by 3 bases, and 17 bases separated the two germline ends. The CDR3 length is 16 residues. The DNA for the CDR3 is TGTGCCAGCAGCTTACAGAGCCCCGGACCATTCTACGAGCAGTACTTC. It specifies CASSLQSPGPFYEQYF. The complete variable domain, with remaining parts taken from reference TRBV7-2 and TRBJ2-7, reads GAGVSQSPSNKVTEKGKDVELRCDPISGHTALYWYRQSLGQGLEFLIYFQGNSAPDKSGLPSDRFSAERTGGSVSTLTIQRTQQEDSAVYLCASSLQSPGPFYEQYFGPGTRLTVT.

This chain joins TRBV7-3 and TRBJ2-7; TRBD1 aligns across 10 bases. CDR1 is SGHTA, CDR2 FQGTGA, per germline. V trimming: 5 bases; J trimming: 6 bases; junction bases outside the gene matches: 7. This CDR3 spans 14 amino acids. DNA of the CDR3: TGTGCCAGCAGCCCACTAGGACAGGGGGGCGAGCAGTACTTC. Translation: CASSPLGQGGEQYF.

The chain uses TRBV6-2 or TRBV6-3 and TRBJ1-1; D is uncertain. The germline CDR1 and CDR2 sequences are MNHEY and SVGEGT. This CDR3 has 13 residues. The ends were cut back, 6 bases at V and 1 base at J, with 9 bases in the middle. The CDR3 DNA reads TGTGCCAGCAGCAGGACTGAGAACACTGAAGCTTTCTTT. It translates to CASSRTENTEAFF.

The V and J genes are TRBV6-2 or TRBV6-3 and TRBJ2-5; D gene uncertain. The germline V and J ends were trimmed by 6 bases and 5 bases, with 7 bases remaining between them. The CDR3 runs to 11 residues. Per germline, CDR1 MNHEY and CDR2 SVGEGT. The CDR3 nucleotides read TGTGCCAGCAGCGCAAGCGAGACCCAGTACTTC. Amino acid sequence: CASSASETQYF.

The CDR3 protein is CASTERVSGANVLTF. The CDR3 nucleotides are TGTGCCAGCACCGAGAGGGTCTCTGGGGCCAACGTCCTGACTTTC. This chain connects TRBV2 to TRBJ2-6, with a weak D call TRBD2 (5 bases). Trimming took off 7 bases at V and 0 bases at J, with 10 bases between the two ends. Germline-derived CDR1 and CDR2 are SNHLY and FYNNEI. The CDR3 has 15 residues.

Comments on this clone: Distinct nucleotide sequences in the sample also encode this CDR3. The rearrangement uses TRBV28 and TRBJ2-3; no firm D call. There are 14 residues in the CDR3. The V gene lost 3 bases and the J gene lost 2 bases, with 9 bases spanning the gap. Germline lookup yields CDR1 MDHEN and CDR2 SYDVKM. The CDR3 is CASSFNGNTDTQYF. In DNA form, the CDR3 reads TGTGCCAGCAGTTTCAACGGAAACACAGATACGCAGTATTTT. Full variable domain (outside the CDR3, taken from reference TRBV28 and TRBJ2-3): DVKVTQSSRYLVKRTGEKVFLECVQDMDHENMFWYRQDPGLGLRLIYFSYDVKMKEKGDIPEGYSVSREKKERFSLILESASTNQTSMYLCASSFNGNTDTQYFGPGTRLTVL.

This clone has a handful of counts. The chain has TRBV23-1 and TRBJ2-2, with D possibly matching TRBD2 (6 bases). TRBV23-1 is recorded as an ORF, its role being uncertain. V was shortened by 4 bases and J by 5 bases, with 23 bases between the two germline ends. CDR3 length equals 18 residues. CDR3 nucleotides: TGCGCCAGCAGTCGACCCGAGGGGACGGACTATTCTACCGGGGAGCTGTTTTTT. Translating gives CASSRPEGTDYSTGELFF.

This clone came up once. The chain recombines TRBV28 with TRBJ1-5; 9 bases are a match to TRBD1. From germline, CDR1 is MDHEN and CDR2 SYDVKM. V was pared by 4 bases and J by 9 bases, with 13 bases of the junction left unmatched. This CDR3 has 16 amino acids. CDR3 amino acids: CASSSDRGNGFWPQHF. CDR3 nucleotide sequence: TGTGCCAGCAGTTCGGACAGGGGAAACGGGTTTTGGCCCCAGCATTTT.